One and the same sample provided the 5 T cell receptor beta chains below, sequenced in a study of cytomegalovirus exposure and HLA in healthy donors. PCR primers comprised 60 Vbeta and 13 Jbeta primers. Produced via immunoSEQ multiplex PCR; TCRdb's table is partial and in-frame only. This table holds about 150,000 clones, 66% found once. The sample comprised PBMCs. The receptors originated from a woman in her sixties in good health and CMV-seronegative.

This clone has only one observation. The chain links TRBV6-5 to TRBJ1-2; D possibly corresponds to TRBD1 (5 bases). Trimming removed 5 bases from V and 8 bases from J, with 9 bases in between. Per germline, CDR1 MNHEY and CDR2 SVGAGI. The CDR3 contains 11 residues. CDR3 in amino acids: CASSGGVGYTF. The CDR3 DNA follows: TGTGCCAGCAGTGGGGGGGTCGGCTACACCTTC.

This rearrangement joins TRBV5-1 to TRBJ1-1; 8 bases agree with TRBD1. There are 14 residues in the CDR3. The V segment lost 0 bases and the J segment 7 bases; nucleotides outside the gene matches: 5. Germline-derived CDR1 and CDR2 are SGHRS and YFSETQ. The CDR3 spells CASSLAGQGHEAFF. The DNA for the CDR3 is TGCGCCAGCAGCTTGGCCGGACAGGGCCATGAAGCTTTCTTT.

This chain links TRBV21-1 with TRBJ1-4; the table's D call, TRBD1, has no DNA check behind it. TRBV21-1 is given as a pseudogene. The CDR3 loop spans 12 amino acids. The CDR3 here is CASSNKWAWRFF. The CDR3 DNA follows: TGTGCCAGCAGCAATAAATGGGCCTGGCGGTTTTTT.

In nucleotides, the CDR3 is TGTGCCAGCAGGCTGTCGGAGAACGGGGGGCAGTACTTC. This translates into CASRLSENGGQYF. The genes are TRBV6-6 and TRBJ2-7, with D perhaps matching TRBD2 (6 bases). CDR3 length equals 13 residues. Trimming took 6 bases from V and 9 from J, leaving 18 bases between them. Germline CDR1 and CDR2: MNHNY and SVGAGI (reference sequence).

This clone was picked up a small number of times. The chain is built from TRBV11-2 and TRBJ2-7; weak D call: TRBD1 (5 bases). Per the germline V gene, CDR1 is SGHAT and CDR2 is FQNNGV. Trimming took 4 bases from V and 1 from J, leaving 8 bases between them. The CDR3 has 13 residues. CDR3 nucleotide sequence: TGTGCCAGCAGCTACGGACAATCCTACGAGCAGTACTTC. Translation gives CASSYGQSYEQYF.